These 7 T cell receptor beta chains share one sample of origin, sequenced in a study of OX40 agonist ivuxolimab in advanced cancers. Method: immunoSEQ multiplex PCR; TCRdb's copy keeps in-frame clones and lacks some. The data contain under 60,000 clones, 70% to 85% of them singletons. The sequencing here drew on CD4+ or CD8+ T cells sorted from blood, taken in a trial of the OX40 agonist ivuxolimab. The receptor set was obtained from an adult with an advanced solid tumor such as melanoma, head and neck, liver or kidney cancer.

The chain recombines TRBV14 with TRBJ1-6; D is possibly TRBD1 (6 bases). V lost 1 base and J 9 bases, leaving 25 bases between the germline ends. CDR3 length equals 19 residues. The germline V gene has CDR1 SGHDN and CDR2 FVKESK. As DNA, the CDR3 is TGTGCCAGCAGCCAAGGGGACCCTCTAGGGGGGCTGACAAGTTCACCCCTCCACTTT. This gives the protein CASSQGDPLGGLTSSPLHF.

J is TRBJ2-3 and V is TRBV5-1; D might be TRBD1 (5 bases). Trimming shortened V by 1 base and J by 0 bases, and 12 bases separated the two germline ends. Germline V gives CDR1 SGHRS, CDR2 YFSETQ. This CDR3 region has 16 residues. CDR3 in amino acids: CASSLSGRTSTDTQYF. The CDR3 DNA is TGCGCCAGCAGCTTGTCGGGCAGGACAAGCACAGATACGCAGTATTTT.

The chain employs TRBV7-9 and TRBJ1-2, with D perhaps matching TRBD1 (5 bases). V shed 4 bases and J shed 4 bases, with 19 bases lying between them. The length of the CDR3 is 16 residues. The germline gives CDR1 SEHNR, CDR2 FQNEAQ (reference sequence). In nucleotides, the CDR3 is TGTGCCAGCAGCTCCGGCGCAGGGACCGAGGGCTATGGCTACACCTTC. As protein: CASSSGAGTEGYGYTF.

The V call is TRBV5-1, the J call TRBJ1-2; possible D gene TRBD1, 6 bases. CDR3 length equals 15 residues. Trimming took 2 bases from V and 3 from J, leaving 14 bases between them. CDR1 and CDR2 from the germline V gene are SGHRS and YFSETQ. CDR3 sequence reads: CASSFLPGEDYGYTF. The CDR3 DNA reads TGCGCCAGCAGCTTTTTGCCAGGGGAAGACTATGGCTACACCTTC.

The chain recombines TRBV29-1 with TRBJ2-3; 8 nucleotides line up with TRBD2. The CDR3 covers 15 residues. Germline V gene data show CDR1 as SQVTM and CDR2 as ANQGSEA. Trimming took 1 base from V and 1 from J; bases not matched to a gene: 4. This chain's CDR3 is CSVEGFSGGTDTQYF. As DNA, the CDR3 is TGCAGCGTTGAAGGGTTTAGCGGGGGCACAGATACGCAGTATTTT.

J is TRBJ1-4 and V is TRBV5-4; 8 nucleotides line up with TRBD1. This CDR3 has 15 amino acids. Germline V gene lookup returns CDR1 SGHNT and CDR2 YYREEE (reference sequence). The V segment lost 0 bases and the J segment 8 bases; nucleotides outside the gene matches: 6. The CDR3 region is CASSLETGAPEKLFF. Here the CDR3 DNA reads TGTGCCAGCAGCTTGGAGACAGGGGCTCCCGAAAAACTGTTTTTT. Full variable domain (outside the CDR3, taken from reference TRBV5-4 and TRBJ1-4): ETGVTQSPTHLIKTRGQQVTLRCSSQSGHNTVSWYQQALGQGPQFIFQYYREEENGRGNFPPRFSGLQFPNYSSELNVNALELDDSALYLCASSLETGAPEKLFFGSGTQLSVL.

The chain joins TRBV18 to TRBJ2-2, with D perhaps matching TRBD1 (6 bases). Trimming pared 6 bases from V and 0 bases from J, leaving 14 bases between. The CDR3 is 16 amino acids. CDR1 KGHSH and CDR2 LQKENI come from the germline V gene. CDR3 bases: TGTGCCAGCTCGTCTGGACAGTTGTCGAACACCGGGGAGCTGTTTTTT. It encodes CASSSGQLSNTGELFF.